The 28 T cell receptor beta chains below come from one sample, sequenced in a study of OX40 agonist ivuxolimab in advanced cancers. Library prep was done by the immunoSEQ multiplex PCR assay. In TCRdb, the immuneACCESS table is reduced to in-frame sequences with V and J assigned. These tables do not hold every clone; where another copy was compared, an unresolved V gene accounts for under half, and the others remain unexplained. The sample profile shows 90,000 or so clones; approximately 89% of them were found once. About 0.73% of the sample rests with the top ten. The source was CD4+ or CD8+ T cells sorted from blood, collected in a trial of the OX40 agonist ivuxolimab. The receptors were sampled from an adult with an advanced solid tumor such as melanoma, head and neck, liver or kidney cancer.

This chain joins TRBV2 and TRBJ2-7, with 8 bases matching TRBD1. Trimming took 4 bases from V and 5 from J; bases not matched to a gene: 7. This CDR3 has 14 amino acids. Germline values: CDR1 SNHLY, CDR2 FYNNEI. CDR3: CASSVVRGPNEQYF. For the CDR3, the DNA is TGTGCCAGCAGTGTGGTCAGGGGGCCCAACGAGCAGTACTTC.

This clone came up once. The gene calls are TRBV11-2 and TRBJ1-2; 9 bases are a match to TRBD1. J lost 8 bases, V lost 5 bases, and 3 bases had no gene match. Looked up from germline, CDR1 is SGHAT and CDR2 is FQNNGV. The CDR3 has 12 amino acids. CDR3 sequence (DNA): TGTGCCAGCAGCCGGGGACAGGGCGGCTACACCTTC. Encoded protein: CASSRGQGGYTF. Based on the CDR3 plus reference TRBV11-2 and TRBJ1-2, the full variable domain is EAGVAQSPRYKIIEKRQSVAFWCNPISGHATLYWYQQILGQGPKLLIQFQNNGVVDDSQLPKDRFSAERLKGVDSTLKIQPAKLEDSAVYLCASSRGQGGYTFGSGTRLTVV.

The gene calls are TRBV19 and TRBJ2-1; D is unclear. The CDR3 loop spans 13 amino acids. V was shortened by 3 bases and J by 4 bases, with 7 bases between the two germline ends. The V gene's germline CDR1 is LNHDA and CDR2 SQIVND (reference sequence). The CDR3, as DNA: TGTGCCAGTAGTATCCGTGGATACAATGAGCAGTTCTTC. It is translated as CASSIRGYNEQFF. The entire variable domain, with the rest obtained from reference TRBV19 and TRBJ2-1, is as follows: DGGITQSPKYLFRKEGQNVTLSCEQNLNHDAMYWYRQDPGQGLRLIYYSQIVNDFQKGDIAEGYSVSREKKESFPLTVTSAQKNPTAFYLCASSIRGYNEQFFGPGTRLTVL.

This chain joins TRBV30 and TRBJ2-7, with D possibly being TRBD1 or TRBD2 (5 bases each). Germline assignment: CDR1 GTSNPN and CDR2 SVGIG (reference sequence). CDR3 length: 14 residues. Trimming shortened V by 8 bases and J by 0 bases, and 17 bases separated the two germline ends. The CDR3 nucleotides are TGTGCCGGGTCAGAGGGGAGCTTCTCCTACGAGCAGTACTTC. This encodes CAGSEGSFSYEQYF.

In its sample, this clone was seen once. The V and J genes are TRBV5-1 and TRBJ2-6; 7 nucleotides match TRBD1. Looked up from germline, CDR1 is SGHRS and CDR2 is YFSETQ. The CDR3 contains 16 residues. V trimming: 4 bases; J trimming: 2 bases; junction bases outside the gene matches: 6. The CDR3 nucleotides read TGCGCCAGCAGCGTAACACAGGGGACTGGGGCCAACGTCCTGACTTTC. This gives the protein CASSVTQGTGANVLTF.

V is TRBV7-2 and J is TRBJ2-5; D remains unclear. CDR3 length equals 12 residues. V lost 7 bases, J lost 5 bases, and 11 bases lay in between. Germline lookup yields CDR1 SGHTA and CDR2 FQGNSA. The CDR3 DNA reads as TGTGCCAGCAAAGTCTTATATGAGACCCAGTACTTC. Protein: CASKVLYETQYF. The whole variable domain, filled in from reference TRBV7-2 and TRBJ2-5, reads GAGVSQSPSNKVTEKGKDVELRCDPISGHTALYWYRQSLGQGLEFLIYFQGNSAPDKSGLPSDRFSAERTGGSVSTLTIQRTQQEDSAVYLCASKVLYETQYFGPGTRLLVL.

The rearrangement uses TRBV10-3 and TRBJ2-3, with TRBD2 matching 7 bases. The germline V gene has CDR1 ENHRY and CDR2 SYGVKD. The V and J ends lost 9 bases and 6 bases, in that order; junction bases with no gene match: 12. This CDR3 has 14 amino acids. This CDR3 reads CAITPGLPVDTQYF. The CDR3 bases are TGTGCCATTACCCCGGGACTACCGGTGGATACGCAGTATTTT.

The chain is built from TRBV6-5 and TRBJ2-2; no clear D. Trimming cost V 2 bases and J 0 bases, with 4 bases left between them. The germline CDR1 and CDR2 sequences are MNHEY and SVGAGI. The length of the CDR3 is 14 residues. CDR3 DNA: TGTGCCAGCAGTTACATGGCGAACACCGGGGAGCTGTTTTTT. Translated: CASSYMANTGELFF.

The chain has TRBV19 and TRBJ1-5, with D perhaps matching TRBD1 (5 bases). With 9 bases removed from V and 4 bases from J, the gap between germline ends came to 28 bases. Germline CDR1 LNHDA, CDR2 SQIVND (reference sequence). The CDR3 totals 18 residues. The CDR3 sequence is CASTKGFGGLQKNQPQHF. The CDR3 DNA reads TGTGCCAGCACTAAGGGTTTCGGGGGGTTACAGAAAAATCAGCCCCAGCATTTT. Combining the CDR3 with reference TRBV19 and TRBJ1-5 gives the whole variable domain DGGITQSPKYLFRKEGQNVTLSCEQNLNHDAMYWYRQDPGQGLRLIYYSQIVNDFQKGDIAEGYSVSREKKESFPLTVTSAQKNPTAFYLCASTKGFGGLQKNQPQHFGDGTRLSIL.

This chain connects TRBV29-1 to TRBJ1-2; perhaps TRBD1 as D (6 bases). The CDR3 contains 12 residues. In germline, CDR1 is SQVTM, CDR2 ANQGSEA. V lost 8 bases and J lost 7, with 17 bases in between. The CDR3 DNA reads TGCAGCCTTGGGGGGCCTGAGGGTGGCTACACCTTC. Encoded protein: CSLGGPEGGYTF.

CDR3 sequence reads: CASRFGLAGYNEQFF. In DNA, the CDR3 is TGTGCCAGCAGATTTGGACTAGCGGGATACAATGAGCAGTTCTTC. The chain carries TRBV11-1 and TRBJ2-1; 12 bases agree with TRBD2. The CDR3 consists of 15 residues. Looked up from germline, CDR1 is SGHAT and CDR2 is FQDESV (reference sequence). J gave up 4 bases and V 6 bases, and 4 bases lay outside the gene matches.

This clone appeared once. The V call is TRBV5-1, the J call TRBJ2-6, with D uncertain. With 5 bases removed from V and 0 bases from J, the gap between germline ends came to 15 bases. The CDR3 consists of 17 residues. Germline loops: CDR1 SGHRS, CDR2 YFSETQ. CDR3 in amino acids: CASRQTDTISGANVLTF. The CDR3 nucleotides read TGCGCCAGCAGGCAGACCGACACTATCTCTGGGGCCAACGTCCTGACTTTC.

This sequence joins TRBV28 and TRBJ2-7; 9 bases fit TRBD2. Per the germline V gene, CDR1 is MDHEN and CDR2 is SYDVKM. CDR3 length: 16 residues. With V trimmed by 8 bases and J by 5 bases, 16 bases remained unmatched. The CDR3: CASVHEPGLASHEQYF. Written as DNA, the CDR3 is TGTGCCAGCGTTCATGAACCGGGACTAGCTTCCCACGAGCAGTACTTC.

V is TRBV21-1 and J is TRBJ1-1. TRBV21-1 is described as a pseudogene. This CDR3 has 14 residues. The CDR3 region has the DNA TGTGCCAGCAGCAAAGTTTTGACGGGCACTGAAGCTTTCTTT. Protein product: CASSKVLTGTEAFF.

V and J are TRBV5-6 and TRBJ2-1; 7 positions match TRBD2. The CDR3 is 14 residues long. J lost 4 bases, V lost 1 base, and 2 bases had no gene match. Germline CDR1 SGHDT, CDR2 YYEEEE. CDR3 in DNA: TGTGCCAGCAGCTTGCGAGCGGGATACAATGAGCAGTTCTTC. Translating gives CASSLRAGYNEQFF.

The CDR3 loop is CASSARGAANTEAFF. The CDR3 DNA reads as TGTGCCAGCAGCGCCCGGGGAGCAGCGAACACTGAAGCTTTCTTT. The chain employs TRBV25-1 and TRBJ1-1; D remains ambiguous. The CDR3 sequence is 15 residues long. In germline, CDR1 is MGHDK, CDR2 SYGVNS. V was shortened by 6 bases and J by 1 base, with 15 bases between the two germline ends.

The V and J genes are TRBV7-2 and TRBJ1-2; TRBD1 agrees at 11 bases. The CDR3 runs 15 residues. Per the germline V gene, CDR1 is SGHTA and CDR2 is FQGNSA. J gave up 6 bases and V 5 bases, and 8 bases lay outside the gene matches. CDR3 nucleotides: TGTGCCAGCAGCCCCCGGACAGGGGGCGAGGATGGCTACACCTTC. Its translation: CASSPRTGGEDGYTF.

The chain links TRBV28 to TRBJ1-2; D perhaps matches TRBD1 (6 bases). This CDR3 spans 12 amino acids. Germline CDR1 and CDR2: MDHEN and SYDVKM. V was trimmed by 4 bases and J by 7 bases, leaving 10 bases between them. In nucleotides, the CDR3 is TGTGCCAGCAGTTACCAGGGGTCTGGCTACACCTTC. This translates into CASSYQGSGYTF.

The chain links TRBV7-2 to TRBJ1-1; D is undetermined. Germline V lookup: CDR1 SGHTA, CDR2 FQGNSA. The V and J ends lost 0 bases and 11 bases respectively, with 13 bases between them. The length of the CDR3 is 13 residues. CDR3 nucleotides: TGTGCCAGCAGCTTAGCGTTAGCCCAGTCCGCTTTCTTT. As protein: CASSLALAQSAFF.

The chain has TRBV28 and TRBJ2-7; TRBD2 matches at 7 bases. Germline lookup yields CDR1 MDHEN and CDR2 SYDVKM. V gave up 5 bases and J gave up 9 bases; unmatched junction bases: 16. The CDR3 covers 15 residues. The CDR3 DNA follows: TGTGCCAGCAGTCCCTGGGGGGGGGACCTAGAGGGGCAGTACTTC. Translated, it gives CASSPWGGDLEGQYF.

Only one count was recorded for this clone. V gene TRBV7-2 combines with J gene TRBJ2-1; 7 bases fit TRBD2. V was pared by 7 bases and J by 4 bases, with 7 bases of the junction left unmatched. This CDR3 comprises 14 residues. Germline values: CDR1 SGHTA, CDR2 FQGNSA. CDR3 in amino acids: CASMRTRSYNEQFF. The CDR3 coding sequence is TGTGCCAGCATGCGGACTAGAAGTTACAATGAGCAGTTCTTC.

A few counts support this clone. The chain joins TRBV2 to TRBJ2-7, with D uncertain. The V end was cut by 3 bases, the J end by 3 bases, with 6 bases between. Germline V gene sequence: CDR1 SNHLY, CDR2 FYNNEI. The CDR3 consists of 12 residues. The CDR3 loop reads CASSESLYEQYF. The CDR3 DNA follows: TGTGCCAGCAGTGAGTCCCTCTACGAGCAGTACTTC. Complete variable domain (other parts from reference TRBV2 and TRBJ2-7): EPEVTQTPSHQVTQMGQEVILRCVPISNHLYFYWYRQILGQKVEFLVSFYNNEISEKSEIFDDQFSVERPDGSNFTLKIRSTKLEDSAMYFCASSESLYEQYFGPGTRLTVT.

The gene calls are TRBV25-1 and TRBJ1-3, with a weak D call TRBD1 (5 bases). V lost 4 bases and J lost 0, with 10 bases in between. The CDR3 has 15 residues. From germline, CDR1 is MGHDK and CDR2 SYGVNS. CDR3 amino acids: CASSVPGPSGNTIYF. In DNA form, the CDR3 reads TGTGCCAGCAGTGTTCCGGGACCCTCTGGAAACACCATATATTTT.

The genes are TRBV10-1 and TRBJ2-3, with TRBD2 as a possible D gene (7 bases). Germline values: CDR1 WNHNN, CDR2 SYGVQD (reference sequence). The CDR3 is 21 residues long. V dropped 0 bases and J dropped 0 bases, with 25 bases sitting between them. The DNA for the CDR3 is TGCGCCAGCAGTGAGTCGCGACGGACTAGAGGGGGTATGCAAAGCACAGATACGCAGTATTTT. Its protein is CASSESRRTRGGMQSTDTQYF.

The chain links TRBV25-1 to TRBJ1-2; D remains unclear. The germline CDR1 and CDR2 sequences are MGHDK and SYGVNS. The CDR3 is 11 residues long. V was pared by 3 bases and J by 8 bases, with 7 bases between. The chain's CDR3 is CASSDRTGYTF. CDR3 nucleotides: TGTGCCAGCAGTGACAGGACCGGCTACACCTTC.

V and J are TRBV4-2 and TRBJ2-1, with 14 bases identical to TRBD2. Germline values: CDR1 LGHNA, CDR2 YNFKEQ. This CDR3 is built from 14 residues. Losses at the gene ends were 4 bases for V and 10 bases for J; bases not matched to a gene: 3. This CDR3 is CASSPGLAGAEQFF. As DNA, the CDR3 is TGTGCCAGCAGCCCGGGACTAGCGGGAGCCGAGCAGTTCTTC.

The chain recombines TRBV4-3 with TRBJ1-1; TRBD1 agrees at 7 bases. The CDR3 loop spans 15 amino acids. Per germline, CDR1 LGHNA and CDR2 YSLEER. Trimming removed 1 base from V and 4 bases from J; junction bases left unmatched: 6. The CDR3 region is CASSQAGGGVTEAFF. For the CDR3, the DNA is TGCGCCAGCAGCCAAGCGGGAGGGGGCGTCACTGAAGCTTTCTTT.

The genes are TRBV5-6 and TRBJ1-5; the match to TRBD1 covers 7 bases. The CDR3 loop spans 15 amino acids. Trimming cost V 4 bases and J 2 bases; bases outside gene matches: 6. Germline CDR1 SGHDT, CDR2 YYEEEE. The CDR3 sequence is CASSLQGTGNQPQHF. CDR3 bases: TGTGCCAGCAGCCTACAGGGGACAGGCAATCAGCCCCAGCATTTT.